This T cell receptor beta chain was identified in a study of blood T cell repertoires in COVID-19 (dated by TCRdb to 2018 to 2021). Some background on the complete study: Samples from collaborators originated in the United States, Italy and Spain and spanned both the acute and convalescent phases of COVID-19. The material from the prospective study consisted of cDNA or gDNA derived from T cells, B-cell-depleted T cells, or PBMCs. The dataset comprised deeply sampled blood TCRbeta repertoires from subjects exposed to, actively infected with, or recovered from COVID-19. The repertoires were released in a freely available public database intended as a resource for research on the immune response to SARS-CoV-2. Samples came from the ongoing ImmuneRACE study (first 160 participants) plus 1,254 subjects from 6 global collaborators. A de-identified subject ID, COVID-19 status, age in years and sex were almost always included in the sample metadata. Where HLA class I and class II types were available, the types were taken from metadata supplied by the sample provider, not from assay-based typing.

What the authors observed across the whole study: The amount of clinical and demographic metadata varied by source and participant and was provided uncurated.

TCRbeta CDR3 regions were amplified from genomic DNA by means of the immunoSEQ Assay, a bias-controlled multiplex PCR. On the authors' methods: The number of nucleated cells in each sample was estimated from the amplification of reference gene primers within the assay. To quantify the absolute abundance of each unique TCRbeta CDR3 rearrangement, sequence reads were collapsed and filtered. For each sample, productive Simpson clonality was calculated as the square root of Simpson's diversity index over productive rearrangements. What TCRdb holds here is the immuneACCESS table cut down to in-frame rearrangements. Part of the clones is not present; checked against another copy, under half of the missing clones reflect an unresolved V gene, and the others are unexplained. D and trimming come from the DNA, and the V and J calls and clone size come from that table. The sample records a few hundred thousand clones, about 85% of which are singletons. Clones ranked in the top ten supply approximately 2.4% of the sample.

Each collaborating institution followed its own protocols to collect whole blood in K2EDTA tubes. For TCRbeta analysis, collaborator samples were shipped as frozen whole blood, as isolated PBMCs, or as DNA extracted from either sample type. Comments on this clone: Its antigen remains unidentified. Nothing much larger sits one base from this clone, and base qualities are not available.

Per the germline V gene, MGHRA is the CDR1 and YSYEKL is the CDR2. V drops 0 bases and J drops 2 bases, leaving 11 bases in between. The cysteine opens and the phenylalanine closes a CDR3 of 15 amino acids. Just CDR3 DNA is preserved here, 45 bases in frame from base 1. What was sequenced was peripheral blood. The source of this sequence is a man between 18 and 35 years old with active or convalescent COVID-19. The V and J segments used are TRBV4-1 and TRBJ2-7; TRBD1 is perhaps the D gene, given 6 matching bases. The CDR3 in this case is CASSQDRTEAYEQYF. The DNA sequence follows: TGCGCCAGCAGCCAAGATAGGACAGAAGCCTACGAGCAGTACTTC.